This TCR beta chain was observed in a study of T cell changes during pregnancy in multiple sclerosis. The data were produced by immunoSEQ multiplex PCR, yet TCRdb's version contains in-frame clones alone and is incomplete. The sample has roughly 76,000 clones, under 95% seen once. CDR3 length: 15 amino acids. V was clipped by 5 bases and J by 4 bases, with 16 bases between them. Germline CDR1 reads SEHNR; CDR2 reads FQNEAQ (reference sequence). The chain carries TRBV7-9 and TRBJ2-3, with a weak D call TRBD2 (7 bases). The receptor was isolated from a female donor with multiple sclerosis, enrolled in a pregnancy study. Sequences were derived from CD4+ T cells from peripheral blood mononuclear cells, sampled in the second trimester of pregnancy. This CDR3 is CASSQGSGGPDTQYF. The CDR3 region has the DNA TGTGCCAGCAGCCAGGGGTCCGGGGGGCCAGATACGCAGTATTTT.